This TCR beta chain stems from a study of molecular identifiers for immune sequencing clone quantification. Study background: Replicate experiments divided RNA from around 20,000 or 100,000 naive CD8 cells into five parts and sequenced four.

Of note for this clonotype: Antigen unknown.

V lost 6 bases, J lost 5 bases, and 14 bases lay in between. The CDR3 totals 14 residues. In germline, CDR1 is MNHEY, CDR2 SVGEGT. One entry per CDR3 protein, called by TCRdb with MiXCR from the PCR reads. Of more than 250,000 distinct CDR3 sequences detected, roughly 23% appear once; the ten largest clones hold 0.81%. General study results and limits: Barcode-sharing identical TCR molecules could underestimate highly expanded clone sizes. Clones that had above 20 RNA copies took up over 99% of effector molecules but under 1% in naive cells. One cell's worth of spiked Jurkat TCR RNA was reportedly detectable among 850,000 to 1,000,000 naive cells.

The sample consisted of naive CD8+ T cells from blood, with Jurkat cell RNA spiked in. Specified subset: FACS-sorted CD8+CD4-CCR7+CD45RA+ naive T cells. The receptor's source is a human donor in good health. Some libraries in this study had Jurkat cell RNA spiked in. The rearrangement joins TRBV6-2 or TRBV6-3 to TRBJ2-1; D perhaps matches TRBD1 (5 bases). CDR3 sequence (DNA): TGTGCCAGCAGCTTTTTTATAGGGGACAATGAGCAGTTCTTC. Its translation is CASSFFIGDNEQFF.